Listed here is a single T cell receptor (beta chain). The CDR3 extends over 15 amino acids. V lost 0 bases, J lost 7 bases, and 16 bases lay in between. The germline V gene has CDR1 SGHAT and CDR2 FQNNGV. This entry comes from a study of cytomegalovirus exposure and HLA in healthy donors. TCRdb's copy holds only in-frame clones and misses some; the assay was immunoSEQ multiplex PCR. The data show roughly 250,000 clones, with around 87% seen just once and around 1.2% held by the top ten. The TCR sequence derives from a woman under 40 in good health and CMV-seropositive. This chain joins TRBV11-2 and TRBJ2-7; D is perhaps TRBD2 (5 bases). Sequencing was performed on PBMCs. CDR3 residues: CASSLDRAGLGEQYF. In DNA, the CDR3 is TGTGCCAGCAGCTTAGATCGGGCGGGCTTGGGGGAGCAGTACTTC. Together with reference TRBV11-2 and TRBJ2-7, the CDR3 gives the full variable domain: EAGVAQSPRYKIIEKRQSVAFWCNPISGHATLYWYQQILGQGPKLLIQFQNNGVVDDSQLPKDRFSAERLKGVDSTLKIQPAKLEDSAVYLCASSLDRAGLGEQYFGPGTRLTVT.